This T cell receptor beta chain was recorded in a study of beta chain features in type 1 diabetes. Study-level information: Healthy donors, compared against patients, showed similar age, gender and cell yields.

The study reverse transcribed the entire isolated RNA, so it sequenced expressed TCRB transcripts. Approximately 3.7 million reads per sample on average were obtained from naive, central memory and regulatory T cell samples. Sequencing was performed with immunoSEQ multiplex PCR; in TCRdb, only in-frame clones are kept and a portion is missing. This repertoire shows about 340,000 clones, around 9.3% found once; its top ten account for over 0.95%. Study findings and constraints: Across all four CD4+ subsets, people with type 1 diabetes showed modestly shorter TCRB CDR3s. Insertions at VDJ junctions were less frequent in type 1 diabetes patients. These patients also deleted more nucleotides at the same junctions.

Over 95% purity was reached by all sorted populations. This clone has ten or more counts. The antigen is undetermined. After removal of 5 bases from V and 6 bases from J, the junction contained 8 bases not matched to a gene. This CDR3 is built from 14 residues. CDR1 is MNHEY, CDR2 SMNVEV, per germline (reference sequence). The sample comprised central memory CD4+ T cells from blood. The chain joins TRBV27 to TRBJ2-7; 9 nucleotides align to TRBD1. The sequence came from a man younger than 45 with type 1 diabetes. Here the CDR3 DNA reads TGTGCCAGCAGTCTCGTGGGACAGGGAATCGAGCAGTACTTC. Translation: CASSLVGQGIEQYF.